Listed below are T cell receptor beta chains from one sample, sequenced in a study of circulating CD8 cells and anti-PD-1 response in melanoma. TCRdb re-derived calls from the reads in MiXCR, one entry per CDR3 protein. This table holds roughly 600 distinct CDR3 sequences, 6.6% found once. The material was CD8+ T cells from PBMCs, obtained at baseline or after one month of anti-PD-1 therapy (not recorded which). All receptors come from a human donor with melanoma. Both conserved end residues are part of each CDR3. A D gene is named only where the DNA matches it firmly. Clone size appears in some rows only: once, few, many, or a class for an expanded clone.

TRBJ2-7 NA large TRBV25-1 TGTGCCAGCAGTTCAAGGAGAGGGAACAACGAGCAGTACTTC CASSSRRGNNEQYF
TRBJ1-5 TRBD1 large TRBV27 TGTGCCAGCAGTTTATCGGCAGGGGGGCATCAGCCCCAGCATTTT CASSLSAGGHQPQHF
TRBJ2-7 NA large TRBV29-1 TGCAGCGTTGAAGACAGCTACGAGCAGTACTTC CSVEDSYEQYF
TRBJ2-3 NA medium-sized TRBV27 TGTGCCAGCAGTTTTCAGGGGGGAGATACGCAGTATTTT CASSFQGGDTQYF
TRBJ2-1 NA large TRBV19 TGTGCCAGTTCAGTGGGCAGTTACAATGAGCAGTTCTTC CASSVGSYNEQFF
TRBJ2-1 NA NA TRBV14 TGTGCCAGCAGCAACAATGAGCAGTTCTTC CASSNNEQFF
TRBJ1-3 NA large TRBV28 TGTGCCAGCAGGATAGCCTCGGGGGGCTTAGGAAACACCATATATTTT CASRIASGGLGNTIYF
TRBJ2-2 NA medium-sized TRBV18 TGTGCCAGCTCACCAAGCAGGTCCGTGAACACCGGGGAGCTGTTTTTT CASSPSRSVNTGELFF
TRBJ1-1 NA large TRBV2 TGTGCCAACCATGGAGACACTGAAGCTTTCTTT CANHGDTEAFF
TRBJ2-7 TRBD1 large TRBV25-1 TGTGCCAGCAGAGCAAGCAGGGGGTCGGTCTACGAGCAGTACTTC CASRASRGSVYEQYF
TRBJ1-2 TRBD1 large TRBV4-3 TGCGCCAGCAGCCAAGATCTAGGGGGCGGAACGGATTCCTCATACACCTTC CASSQDLGGGTDSSYTF
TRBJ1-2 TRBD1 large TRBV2 TGTGCCAGCAGAGACAGGGGGATGTTAAACTATGGCTACACCTTC CASRDRGMLNYGYTF
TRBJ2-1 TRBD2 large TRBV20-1 TGCAGTGCTAGAGATCTCCGGAGACTAGCGGGGACCTACAATGAGCAGTTCTTC CSARDLRRLAGTYNEQFF
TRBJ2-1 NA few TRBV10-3 TGTGCCATCAGTGAGCTGGGATCCAATGAGCAGTTCTTC CAISELGSNEQFF